This TCR beta chain was sequenced during a study of T cell repertoires in cytomegalovirus infection. Study-wide context: Matching HLA type, along with CMV infection, was indicated by public TCR beta signatures. Study-wide results and limits: People with CMV and the relevant HLA were identified by cumulative public TCR beta family frequency. CMV-specific HLA-C-restricted TCR beta clonotypes dominated the ex vivo response.

V lost 10 bases and J lost 0, with 12 bases in between. CDR3 length equals 13 residues. TCRdb used MiXCR to reprocess the reads, holding one entry per CDR3 protein. The data contain just under 550,000 distinct CDR3 sequences, roughly 29% of them singletons. This clonotype showed up many times. Its target is not known. The rearrangement uses TRBV12-3 or TRBV12-4 and TRBJ1-2; no firm D call. Sequenced material: PBMCs. The sequence was collected from a human donor in good health (CMV status not recorded). Some clones in this sample may be carry-over from other donors' samples. The CDR3 protein is CATLAGANYGYTF. The CDR3 nucleotides read TGTGCCACCCTAGCCGGAGCTAACTATGGCTACACCTTC.